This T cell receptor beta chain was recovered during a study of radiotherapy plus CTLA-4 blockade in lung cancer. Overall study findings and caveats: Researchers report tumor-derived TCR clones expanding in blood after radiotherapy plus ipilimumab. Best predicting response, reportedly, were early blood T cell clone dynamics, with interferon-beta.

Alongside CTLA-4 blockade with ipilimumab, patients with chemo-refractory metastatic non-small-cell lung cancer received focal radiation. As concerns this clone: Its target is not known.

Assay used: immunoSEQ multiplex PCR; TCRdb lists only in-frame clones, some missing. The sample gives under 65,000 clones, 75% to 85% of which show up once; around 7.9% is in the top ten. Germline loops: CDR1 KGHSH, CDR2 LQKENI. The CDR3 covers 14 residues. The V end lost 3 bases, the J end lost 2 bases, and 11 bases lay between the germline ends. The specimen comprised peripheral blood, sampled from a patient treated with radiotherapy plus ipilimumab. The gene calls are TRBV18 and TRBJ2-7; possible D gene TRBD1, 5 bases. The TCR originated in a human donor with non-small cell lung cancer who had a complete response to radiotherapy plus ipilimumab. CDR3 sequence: CASSPRQGTYEQYV. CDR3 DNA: TGTGCCAGCTCACCGAGGCAGGGTACCTACGAGCAGTACGTC.